This T cell receptor (beta chain) was sequenced for a study of blood T cell repertoires in COVID-19 (TCRdb year 2020). Context from the whole study: Samples covering the acute and convalescent phases of COVID-19 were provided by collaborators in the United States, Italy and Spain. The material from the prospective study consisted of cDNA or gDNA derived from T cells, B-cell-depleted T cells, or PBMCs. Subjects who had been exposed to COVID-19, were actively infected with it, or had recovered from it provided the deeply sampled blood TCRbeta repertoires that made up the dataset. The repertoires were made available in a free public database intended to serve as a resource for research on the immune response to SARS-CoV-2. The samples were drawn from the first 160 participants of the ongoing ImmuneRACE study and from 1,200 or so subjects provided by 6 global collaborators. Sample metadata almost always included a de-identified subject ID, COVID-19 status, age in years and sex. Where HLA class I and class II types were available, the types were taken from metadata supplied by the sample provider, not from assay-based typing.

Broad study findings and their caveats: Clinical and demographic metadata were provided uncurated, with the amount varying by source and participant.

As for this clone: Its antigen has not been determined. Base qualities are not recorded, but no much larger clone differs from it by a single base.

Between the V and J ends, shortened by 2 bases and 2 bases respectively, the junction contains 15 bases. The CDR3 spans 16 residues, from the cysteine through the phenylalanine. Of all the DNA, just the CDR3 is kept, 48 bases in frame from base 1. As encoded in the germline V gene, CDR1 is SGHTA while CDR2 is FQGNSA. TCRbeta CDR3 regions were amplified from genomic DNA using the immunoSEQ Assay, a bias-controlled multiplex PCR. As for the original processing: The number of nucleated cells in each sample was estimated by amplification of reference gene primers within the assay. Sequence reads were collapsed and filtered to measure the absolute abundance of every unique TCRbeta CDR3 rearrangement. For each sample, productive Simpson clonality was calculated as the square root of Simpson's diversity index across productive rearrangements. TCRdb obtained this table from immuneACCESS and retained in-frame rearrangements with V and J assigned. These tables miss some clones; where compared with another copy, unresolved V genes account for less than half of the shortfall, and the remainder is unexplained. The V and J calls and clone size come from that table; D and trimming were worked out from the DNA. In all, the sample holds 150,000 or so clones, and around 92% of those were seen once. 4.8% of the sample is in the top ten clones.

One collaborating source in Seattle enrolled patients during active infection and followed them longitudinally through the course of disease. Each collaborating institution followed its own protocols to collect whole blood in K2EDTA tubes. For TCRbeta analysis, collaborator samples were shipped as frozen whole blood, as isolated PBMCs, or as DNA extracted from either sample type. Sequencing input: peripheral blood. This sequence uses TRBV7-2 and TRBJ1-1; TRBD1 is possibly the D segment (5 matching bases). The TCR originated in a man aged 25-45 years with COVID-19, enrolled during active disease. The CDR3 protein: CASSLLGGTPNTEAFF. The DNA sequence reads TGTGCCAGCAGCTTACTGGGGGGGACTCCTAACACTGAAGCTTTCTTT.